This is a list of T cell receptor beta chains from one sample in a study of T cell responses to AZD1222 COVID-19 vaccine. Using immunoSEQ multiplex PCR, the repertoire was profiled, and TCRdb retains in-frame clones only, with some absent. The top ten hold approximately 3.7% of the sample, which has some 95,000 clones, 85% to 90% seen once. The sample consisted of peripheral blood, taken on day 0 of AZD1222 vaccination. The receptor source for this set is an adult in good health. Both conserved end residues are part of each CDR3. A D gene is named only where the DNA matches it firmly. Expanded clones are given a class, and other clones once, few, many or no size at all.

j_call	clone_size	v_call	d_call	cdr3_nt	cdr3_aa
TRBJ1-1	NA	TRBV9	NA	TGTGCCAGCAGCGTAGGAGTTGGATGGAACACTGAAGCTTTCTTT	CASSVGVGWNTEAFF
TRBJ2-1	NA	TRBV27	NA	TGTGCCAGCAGTTCAGGGCCCTACAATGAGCAGTTCTTC	CASSSGPYNEQFF
TRBJ2-1	NA	TRBV24-1	NA	TGTGCCACCAGTGATTTCCGGGGGCGCGACAATGAGCAGTTCTTC	CATSDFRGRDNEQFF
TRBJ1-2	few	TRBV19	NA	TGTGCCAGTAGTCGCCCCGGGGGAGTAGGCTATGGCTACACCTTC	CASSRPGGVGYGYTF
TRBJ2-3	NA	TRBV28	TRBD2	TGTGCCAGCAGTTTACTGACTAGCGCAGATACGCAGTATTTT	CASSLLTSADTQYF
TRBJ2-3	NA	TRBV6-4	TRBD2	TGTGCCAGCAGTGAATCCCTAGCGGGGGCAGATACGCAGTATTTT	CASSESLAGADTQYF
TRBJ1-1	NA	TRBV7-3	NA	TGTGCCAGCAGCTTTGGACGGGGTAGCACTGAAGCTTTCTTT	CASSFGRGSTEAFF
TRBJ2-7	once	TRBV11-3	NA	TGTGCCAGCAGCGACCCGGGAAGCTCCTACGAGCAGTACTTC	CASSDPGSSYEQYF
TRBJ2-5	NA	TRBV3-1/TRBV3-2	TRBD2	TGTGCCAGCAGCCCCGTCTCTAGCGGGGGTGAGACCCAGTACTTC	CASSPVSSGGETQYF
TRBJ1-5	NA	TRBV28	TRBD1	TGTGCCAGCAGTTTATTTTCAGGGGGATGGAACAATCAGCCCCAGCATTTT	CASSLFSGGWNNQPQHF
TRBJ2-7	NA	TRBV15	NA	TGTGCCACCAGCAGAGAAGGGGGCTACGAGCAGTACTTC	CATSREGGYEQYF
TRBJ1-1	NA	TRBV28	NA	TGTGCCAGCAGTACCCAGGGTAGGAACACTGAAGCTTTCTTT	CASSTQGRNTEAFF
TRBJ1-4	NA	TRBV7-9	NA	TGTGCCAGCAGCCCCGGTCCAGGGAAACTGTTTTTT	CASSPGPGKLFF
TRBJ2-3	NA	TRBV27	TRBD2	TGTGCCAGCAGTTTAACTAGCGGGGGTAGCACAGATACGCAGTATTTT	CASSLTSGGSTDTQYF
TRBJ1-4	NA	TRBV19	NA	TGTGCCAGTAGTATTTTCAGTGCAACTAATGAAAAACTGTTTTTT	CASSIFSATNEKLFF
TRBJ1-2	NA	TRBV4-2	NA	TGTGCCAGCAGCCAAGATGTAGGGGCTTATGGCTACACCTTC	CASSQDVGAYGYTF
TRBJ2-7	NA	TRBV15	TRBD1	TGTGCCACCAGCAGACCCTCGCGGACAGGGACCTACGAGCAGTACTTC	CATSRPSRTGTYEQYF
TRBJ2-1	NA	TRBV30	TRBD1	TGTGCCGGGGACAGTTACAATGAGCAGTTCTTC	CAGDSYNEQFF
TRBJ2-7	NA	TRBV5-4	TRBD2	TGTGCCAGCAGCTTTACTAGCGGGGGCTACGAGCAGTACTTC	CASSFTSGGYEQYF
TRBJ1-1	NA	TRBV19	NA	TGTGCCAGTAGTATCTATGCAGGGACCGAAGCTTTCTTT	CASSIYAGTEAFF
TRBJ1-3	NA	TRBV2	NA	TGTGCCAGCAGTGAATATCGGGGGCCCGGAAACACCATATATTTT	CASSEYRGPGNTIYF
TRBJ1-5	NA	TRBV6-6	NA	TGTGCCAGTGCGGGCCCAACGAACAATCAGCCCCAGCATTTT	CASAGPTNNQPQHF
TRBJ2-3	NA	TRBV12-3/TRBV12-4	NA	TGTGCCAGCAGCCAGGCAGGGGATACGCAGTATTTT	CASSQAGDTQYF
TRBJ2-5	NA	TRBV29-1	TRBD2	TGCAGCGTTGCCCCTAGCGGGGAGACCCAGTACTTC	CSVAPSGETQYF
TRBJ2-5	NA	TRBV7-2	TRBD1	TGTGCCAGCAGCTTGGGACAGTTGGAGACCCAGTACTTC	CASSLGQLETQYF
TRBJ2-3	NA	TRBV9	TRBD2	TGTGCCAGCAGCGTAGGAGCGGGGGGGCTCCAAGATACGCAGTATTTT	CASSVGAGGLQDTQYF
TRBJ2-7	once	TRBV18	TRBD1	TGTGCCAGCTCACCGGACAGGGCGGAGCAGTACTTC	CASSPDRAEQYF
TRBJ2-1	NA	TRBV21-1	NA	TGTGCCAGCAGCAAATACGTGACTAGCGAGTTGCATGAGCAGTTCTTC	CASSKYVTSELHEQFF
TRBJ2-7	NA	TRBV12-3/TRBV12-4	TRBD2	TGTGCCAGCAGCAGGGCGGGGGACGAGCAGTACTTC	CASSRAGDEQYF
TRBJ2-5	NA	TRBV6-6	TRBD2	TGTGCCAGCAGCCCCCCGGGAGGTCGGGAGACCCAGTACTTC	CASSPPGGRETQYF
TRBJ2-5	NA	TRBV27	TRBD2	TGTGCCAGCAGTTTATCTGGACTAGCGGGGGGGCGAGAGACCCAGTACTTC	CASSLSGLAGGRETQYF
TRBJ1-1	NA	TRBV7-2	NA	TGTGCCAGCAGCTTAGAACCGCTCATGAACACTGAAGCTTTCTTT	CASSLEPLMNTEAFF
TRBJ1-5	few	TRBV18	NA	TGTGCCAGCTCACCAGCAGGGGATCAGCCCCAGCATTTT	CASSPAGDQPQHF
TRBJ1-2	NA	TRBV6-2/TRBV6-3	NA	TGTGCCAGCAGCCTCACAAACTGGAGTGGCTACACCTTC	CASSLTNWSGYTF
TRBJ2-3	NA	TRBV18	NA	TGTGCCAGCTCGCGAGACTTAAGGGGCTCTACAGATACGCAGTATTTT	CASSRDLRGSTDTQYF
TRBJ2-7	NA	TRBV30	TRBD1	TGTGCCTGGAGTCCCTTGGACAGGGACTACGAGCAGTACTTC	CAWSPLDRDYEQYF
TRBJ1-5	NA	TRBV5-6	NA	TGTGCCAGCAGCCTGGGACTGGGAGAGGGTCAGCCCCAGCATTTT	CASSLGLGEGQPQHF
TRBJ2-2	NA	TRBV7-7	NA	TGTGCTAGCAGGCAGAACACCGGGGAGCTGTTTTTT	CASRQNTGELFF
TRBJ1-1	NA	TRBV11-2	NA	TGTGCCAGCAGCCGAGCATGGACAGCGAACACTGAAGCTTTCTTT	CASSRAWTANTEAFF
TRBJ2-7	NA	TRBV27	TRBD1	TGTGCCAGCAGCCCCGGACAGGGGCACTACGAGCAGTACTTC	CASSPGQGHYEQYF
TRBJ1-2	NA	TRBV10-3	NA	TGTGCCATCAGCGGGACAACCTGGGATGGCTACACCTTC	CAISGTTWDGYTF
TRBJ2-2	once	TRBV11-2	NA	TGTGCCAGCAGACAAACTAGTAAGGGGGGGGAGCTGTTTTTT	CASRQTSKGGELFF